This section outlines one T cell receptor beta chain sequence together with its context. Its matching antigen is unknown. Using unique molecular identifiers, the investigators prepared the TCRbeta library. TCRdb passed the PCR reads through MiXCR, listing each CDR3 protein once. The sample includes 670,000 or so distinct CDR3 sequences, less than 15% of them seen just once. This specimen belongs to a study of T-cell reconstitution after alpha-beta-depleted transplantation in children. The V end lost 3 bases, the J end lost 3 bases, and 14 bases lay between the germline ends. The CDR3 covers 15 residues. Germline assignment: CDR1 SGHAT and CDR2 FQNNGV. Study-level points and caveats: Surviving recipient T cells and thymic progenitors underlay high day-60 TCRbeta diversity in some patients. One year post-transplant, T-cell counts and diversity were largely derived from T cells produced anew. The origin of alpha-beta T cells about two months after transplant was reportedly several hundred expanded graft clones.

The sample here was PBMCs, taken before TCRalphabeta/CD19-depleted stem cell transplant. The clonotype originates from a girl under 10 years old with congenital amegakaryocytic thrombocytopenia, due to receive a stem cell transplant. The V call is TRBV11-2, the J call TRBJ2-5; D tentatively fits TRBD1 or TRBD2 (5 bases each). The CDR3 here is CASSLIRGSKETQYF. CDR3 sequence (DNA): TGTGCCAGCAGCTTGATCCGGGGCTCCAAAGAGACCCAGTACTTC. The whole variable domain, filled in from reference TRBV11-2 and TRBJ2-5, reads EAGVAQSPRYKIIEKRQSVAFWCNPISGHATLYWYQQILGQGPKLLIQFQNNGVVDDSQLPKDRFSAERLKGVDSTLKIQPAKLEDSAVYLCASSLIRGSKETQYFGPGTRLLVL.